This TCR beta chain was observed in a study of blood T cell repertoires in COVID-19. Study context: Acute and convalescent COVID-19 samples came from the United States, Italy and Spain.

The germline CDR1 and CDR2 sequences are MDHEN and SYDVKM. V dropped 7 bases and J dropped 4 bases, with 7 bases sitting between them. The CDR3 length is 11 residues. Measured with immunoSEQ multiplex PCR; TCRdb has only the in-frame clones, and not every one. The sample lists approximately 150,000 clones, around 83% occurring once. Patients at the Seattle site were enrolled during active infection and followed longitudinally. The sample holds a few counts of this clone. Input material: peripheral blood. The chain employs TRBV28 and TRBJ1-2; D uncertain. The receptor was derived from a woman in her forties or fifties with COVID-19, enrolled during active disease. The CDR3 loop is CASNFSYGYTF. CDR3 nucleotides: TGTGCCAGCAATTTCTCCTATGGCTACACCTTC.